This TCR beta chain was sequenced for a study of metastatic and nonmetastatic thyroid tumors. Study details: Malignant thyroid and benign thyroid patients provided blood and tumor or nodule tissue whose repertoires were compared.

The entire patient cohort was treatment-naive prior to thyroid surgery. As concerns this clone: The antigen is unknown.

As handled by the study authors: The study's classifier, a distant-metastasis tool for papillary thyroid cancer, was built using CDR3 differences across clinicopathological groups. Using MiXCR, TCRdb reanalyzed the PCR reads. These V and J calls derive from TCRdb rather than the authors' analysis. Altogether about 23,000 clones are present, about a fifth being singletons, with the ten largest covering 28%. Germline V CDR1 and CDR2: GTSNPN, SVGIG (reference sequence). The V end lost 2 bases, the J end lost 2 bases, and 8 bases lay between the germline ends. The length of the CDR3 is 13 residues. General study findings and limits: For both blood and tumor, malignant thyroid tumors reportedly showed significantly higher TCR beta diversity than benign nodules did.

The chain recombines TRBV30 with TRBJ2-3; possible D gene TRBD1, 5 bases. What was sequenced was blood. The receptor comes from a female donor with papillary thyroid cancer or a benign thyroid nodule (not recorded which). Some clones in this sample may be carry-over from other donors' samples. The CDR3 DNA follows: TGTGCCTGGAGTCAGGGATACACAGATACGCAGTATTTT. Its protein is CAWSQGYTDTQYF.